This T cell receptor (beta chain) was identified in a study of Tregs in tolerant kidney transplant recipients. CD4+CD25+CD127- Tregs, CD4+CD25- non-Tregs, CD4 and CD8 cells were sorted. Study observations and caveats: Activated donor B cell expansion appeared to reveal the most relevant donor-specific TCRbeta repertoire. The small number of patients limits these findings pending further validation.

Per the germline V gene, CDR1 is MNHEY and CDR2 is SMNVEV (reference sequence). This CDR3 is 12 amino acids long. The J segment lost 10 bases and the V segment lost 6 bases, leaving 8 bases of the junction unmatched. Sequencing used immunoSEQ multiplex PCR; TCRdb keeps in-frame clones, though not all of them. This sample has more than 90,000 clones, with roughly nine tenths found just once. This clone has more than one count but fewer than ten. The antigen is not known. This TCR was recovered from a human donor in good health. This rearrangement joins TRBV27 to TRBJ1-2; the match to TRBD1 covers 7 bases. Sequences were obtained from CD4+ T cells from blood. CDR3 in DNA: TGTGCCAGCAGGGGGACAGTTGGCCCCTACACCTTC. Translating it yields CASRGTVGPYTF.